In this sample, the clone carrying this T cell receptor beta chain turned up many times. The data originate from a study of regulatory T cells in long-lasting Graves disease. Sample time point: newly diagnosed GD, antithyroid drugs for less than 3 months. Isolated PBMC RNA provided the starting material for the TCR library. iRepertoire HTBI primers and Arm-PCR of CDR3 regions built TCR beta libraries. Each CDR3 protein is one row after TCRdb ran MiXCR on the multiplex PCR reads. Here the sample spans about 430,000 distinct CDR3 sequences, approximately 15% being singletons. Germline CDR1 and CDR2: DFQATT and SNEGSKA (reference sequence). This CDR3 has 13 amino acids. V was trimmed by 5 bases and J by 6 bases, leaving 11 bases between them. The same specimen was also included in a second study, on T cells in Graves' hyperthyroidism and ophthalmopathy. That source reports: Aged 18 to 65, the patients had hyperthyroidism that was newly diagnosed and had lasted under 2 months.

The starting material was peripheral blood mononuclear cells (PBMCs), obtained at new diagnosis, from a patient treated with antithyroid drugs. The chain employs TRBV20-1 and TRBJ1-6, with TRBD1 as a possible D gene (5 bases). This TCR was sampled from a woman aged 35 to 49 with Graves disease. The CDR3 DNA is TGCAGTGCTTTGTGGCAGGGTAATTCACCCCTCCACTTT. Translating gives CSALWQGNSPLHF.